The clone carrying this TCR beta chain was seen more than once but under ten times. At one boundary the junction diverges from the germline segment, which might be a read error. The data are from a study of naive and memory T cell subsets. An equimolar mix of two oligonucleotides served as the beta constant-region primer for TRBC1 and TRBC2. Nested alpha and beta constant-region primers with the SP2 primer drove four PCR rounds on ligated cDNA. TCRdb reanalysed the UMI-ligation and nested PCR reads using MiXCR and keeps one entry per CDR3 protein. This sample has 20,000 to 25,000 distinct CDR3 sequences, with roughly 8.2% found just once. Four subsets defined by CD45RA and CD27 were sorted after CD3, CD4, CD8 and live/dead staining. Germline V gives CDR1 LNHDA, CDR2 SQIVND (reference sequence). CDR3 length: 16 residues.

V is TRBV19 and J is TRBJ2-1, with TRBD1 identical over 10 bases. Sequenced input: central memory CD8+ T cells from blood. This receptor was taken from a human donor in good health. The CDR3 sequence is CASSLETGGVINEQFF. CDR3 coding DNA: TGTGCCAGTAGTCTAGAGACAGGGGGCGTAATAAATGAGCAGTTCTTC.